This TCR beta chain originates from a study of blood T cell repertoires in COVID-19. Measured with immunoSEQ multiplex PCR; TCRdb has only the in-frame clones, and not every one. The table has a few hundred thousand clones, roughly four fifths seen once. Participants had their cohort set by participant-reported clinical history. Symptom resolution, clearance, or two negative PCRs marked donors in Cohort 3 as recovered. Unmatched junction bases numbered 4, after V lost 3 bases and J lost 2 bases. The germline CDR1 and CDR2 sequences are MNHEY and SMNVEV (reference sequence). This CDR3 is 14 amino acids long.

Sequencing was performed on PBMCs or T cells enriched from blood (not recorded which). V usage is TRBV27 and J usage is TRBJ2-7, with 7 bases identical to TRBD2. This sequence was found in a woman in her sixties who had recovered from COVID-19. The CDR3 bases are TGTGCCAGCAGTTTGGGCAGCGGGACCTACGAGCAGTACTTC. Protein product: CASSLGSGTYEQYF.